This record covers a single T cell receptor beta chain. This clonotype was recorded a few times. No antigen is known for it. One end of the junction does not line up with germline, which may come from a read error. The data belong to a study of identical twins (TCRdb year 2016). At the level of the whole study: To test whether fetal clonotypes persist, the study used deep sequencing on TCR alpha and beta repertoires from monozygotic twins, unrelated adults of various ages, and cord blood. Replicate twin experiments were performed at different times using different library preparation protocols to rule out contamination.

Only healthy Caucasian donors were included. Three pairs of female monozygotic twins, all aged roughly 18 to 29 years, made up the twin cohort. CD4+ and CD8+ T cell populations were isolated with positive isolation kits from Invitrogen. The method behind the library was 5' RACE. The listed sequencing device is Illumina HiSeq 2000. A universal primer binding site was introduced by template switching, and a unique molecular identifier was present in the final cDNA, enabling accurate counting of TCR cDNA molecules. Specific primers in the conserved constant-segment region were used to synthesize first-strand cDNA for TCR alpha and beta chains. Each cDNA library was double barcoded, with a SMART-Mk sample barcode plus Illumina barcodes, to control for contamination. TruSeq adapter sequences, together with Illumina sample barcodes, were added in two successive PCR steps. The TCR alpha and beta cDNA libraries were sequenced on the Illumina HiSeq platform using custom primers. On the study's bioinformatics: Raw reads were processed with MiGEC to extract unique molecular identifiers, and MiXCR was used to determine CDR3 positions. For each individual, recombination models were inferred using an EM algorithm with the repgenHMM and IGoR tools. The analysis of shared clonotypes was done with the tcR package in R, with sharing normalized by the product of cloneset sizes. Out-of-frame nonproductive sequences were analyzed to study raw recombination free of thymic and clonal selection effects. TCRdb passed the public sequencing reads through fastp at Q25 and MiXCR, retaining productive beta sequences. Rows matching on CDR3 protein sequence are summarized as one entry with the most common DNA and genes. These V and J calls derive from TCRdb rather than the authors' analysis. The sample includes hundreds of thousands of distinct CDR3 sequences, with 20% to 25% observed a single time. 0.48% of the sample is in the top ten clones.

Taken from cysteine to phenylalanine, the CDR3 has 14 residues. Of the read, only the CDR3 DNA is kept; its 42 bases are in frame from base 1. CDR1 and CDR2, per the germline V gene, are MNHEY and SVGAGI. Study-level results and caveats: In beta out-of-frame sequences, excess twin sharing was weaker, because having fewer shared sequences lowered the signal-to-noise ratio. Because the same donors could not be followed over many years, the conclusions relied on cross-sectional statistical analysis. Recombination models systematically underestimated out-of-frame TCR alpha sharing in monozygotic twins but agreed with sharing between unrelated individuals. Fewer insertions were carried by abundant cord blood beta clonotypes; a weaker similar trend was observed in young adult naive repertoires, while no such trend was observed in memory repertoires. Invariant T cells such as MAIT and iNKT could partly confound zero-insertion analyses, although diverse VJ usage argued against such confounding for most clonotypes. Compared with coincidental sharing between unrelated individuals, out-of-frame TCR alpha sequences shared between twins had an excess of sequences with low generation probability.

The same specimen was also included in a second study, on yellow fever vaccine responses in identical twins. In that second paper, the authors write: The authors reported that the T cell response to vaccination in identical twins appeared partly convergent and partly personalized. The study precisely tracked vaccine-responding T cell clones in identical twins.

The sequencing sample was made of CD4+ T cells sorted from blood. This receptor was taken from a woman aged 18-29 years in good health. The V and J genes are TRBV6-5 and TRBJ2-1, and the D gene may be TRBD1, 6 bases matching. The nucleotide sequence is given as TGTGCCAGCAGATACTTAGGGGGAAATGGGGAGCAGTTCTTC. Its protein reads: CASRYLGGNGEQFF.